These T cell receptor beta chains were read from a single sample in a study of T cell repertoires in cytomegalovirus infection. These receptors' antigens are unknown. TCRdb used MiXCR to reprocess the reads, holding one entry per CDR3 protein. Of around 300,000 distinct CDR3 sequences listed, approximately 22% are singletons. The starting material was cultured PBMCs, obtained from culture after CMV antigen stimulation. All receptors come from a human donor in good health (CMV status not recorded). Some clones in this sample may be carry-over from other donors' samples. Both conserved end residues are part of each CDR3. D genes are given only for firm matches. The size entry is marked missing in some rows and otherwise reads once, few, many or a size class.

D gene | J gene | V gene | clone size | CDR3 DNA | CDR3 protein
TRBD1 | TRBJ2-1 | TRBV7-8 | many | TGTGCCAGCAGATACGACAGGGGGGGCAATGAGCAGTTCTTC | CASRYDRGGNEQFF
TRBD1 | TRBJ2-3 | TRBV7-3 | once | TGTGCCAGCAGCCGACGCCCGGACAGGGGATCAGATACGCAGTATTTT | CASSRRPDRGSDTQYF
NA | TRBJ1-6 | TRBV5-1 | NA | TGCGCCAGCAGCTTGGGGGACGGGTTGAATTCACCCCTCCACTTT | CASSLGDGLNSPLHF
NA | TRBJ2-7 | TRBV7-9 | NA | TGTGCCAGCAGCTTAGTGGCAGCCTCCTACGAGCAGTACTTC | CASSLVAASYEQYF
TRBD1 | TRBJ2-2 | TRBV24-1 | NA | TGTGCCACCGGACAGGGGGCCAACACCGGGGAGCTGTTTTTT | CATGQGANTGELFF
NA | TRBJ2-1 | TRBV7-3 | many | TGTGCCAGCAGCCCTAGTCGGGGGCATGACGGCAATGAGCAGTTCTTC | CASSPSRGHDGNEQFF
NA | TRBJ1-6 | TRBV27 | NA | TGTGCCAGCAGTTTATGGGGACAACCCCGCTCCTATAATTCACCCCTCCACTTT | CASSLWGQPRSYNSPLHF
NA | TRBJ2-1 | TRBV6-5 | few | TGTGCCAGCAGAGAGATGGGTAATGAGCAGTTCTTC | CASREMGNEQFF
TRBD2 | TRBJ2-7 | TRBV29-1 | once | TGCAGCGTTGGGGGACTAGCGGCTTCCTACGAGCAGTACTTC | CSVGGLAASYEQYF
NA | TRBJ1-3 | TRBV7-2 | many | TGTGCCAGCAGCTTAGGGTTCCGGGGATACACCATATATTTT | CASSLGFRGYTIYF
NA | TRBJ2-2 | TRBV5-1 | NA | TGCGCCAGCACCGACAGCCAGACCGGGGAGCTGTTTTTT | CASTDSQTGELFF
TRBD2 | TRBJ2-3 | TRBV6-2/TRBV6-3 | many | TGTGCCAGCAGACCAGGGGACGGACGGACTAGCGGGAGTGGAGATACGCAGTATTTT | CASRPGDGRTSGSGDTQYF
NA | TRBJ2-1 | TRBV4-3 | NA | TGCGCCAGCAGCCAAGATTTTCGGCAGGGCCCCTACAATGAGCAGTTCTTC | CASSQDFRQGPYNEQFF
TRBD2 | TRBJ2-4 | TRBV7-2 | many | TGTGCCAGCACCCTCGGTAGCGGGAGAAACATTCAGTACTTC | CASTLGSGRNIQYF
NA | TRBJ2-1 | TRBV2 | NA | TGTGCCAGCAGTTTTAATCCGGCTCACCTCATGGGCTTC | CASSFNPAHLMGF
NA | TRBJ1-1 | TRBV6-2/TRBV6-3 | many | TGTGCCAGCAGTTATTACAGCCCTAACACTGAAGCTTTCTTT | CASSYYSPNTEAFF
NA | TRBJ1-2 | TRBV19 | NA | TGTGCCAGTAGTATCGGGGGACGGGGGGCTGCTAACTATGGCTACACCTTC | CASSIGGRGAANYGYTF
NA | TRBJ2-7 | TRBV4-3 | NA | TGCGCCAGCAGCCAAGATAATGGAGCCTACGAGCAGTACTTC | CASSQDNGAYEQYF
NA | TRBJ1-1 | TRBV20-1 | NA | TGCGGGTTCCGTGGGACCATGAACACTGAAGCTTTCTTT | CGFRGTMNTEAFF
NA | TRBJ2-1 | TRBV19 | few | TGTGCCAGTAGTATAGGTAGTCTTGATGAGCAGTTCTTC | CASSIGSLDEQFF
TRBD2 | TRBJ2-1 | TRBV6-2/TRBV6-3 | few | TGTGCCAGCAGACGTAGCGGGAGCTTCAACAATGAGCAGTTCTTC | CASRRSGSFNNEQFF
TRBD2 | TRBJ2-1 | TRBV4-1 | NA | TGCGCCAGCAGCCGTATTCTAGCGGGAGGCTACAATGAGCAGTTCTTC | CASSRILAGGYNEQFF